These 5 T cell receptor beta chains were all obtained from the same sample, sequenced in a study of T cell responses to AZD1222 COVID-19 vaccine. The repertoire was sequenced with immunoSEQ multiplex PCR; TCRdb's copy has only in-frame clones and lacks some. Among tens of thousands of clones listed, 87% were seen once. This specimen consisted of peripheral blood, obtained 28 days after the second AZD1222 dose. The receptors originated from an adult who received the AZD1222 COVID-19 vaccine.

V and J are TRBV7-9 and TRBJ2-2; 12 nucleotides line up with TRBD2. CDR1 and CDR2 (germline): SEHNR, FQNEAQ (reference sequence). The CDR3 is made up of 15 amino acids. The ends lost 5 bases at V and 9 bases at J; junction bases unmatched: 7. CDR3 protein: CASSPGTSGFRELFF. CDR3 DNA: TGTGCCAGCAGCCCCGGGACTAGCGGGTTCAGGGAGCTGTTTTTT.

The chain is built from TRBV19 and TRBJ2-7; D is perhaps TRBD2 (6 bases). The CDR3 is made up of 16 amino acids. With 7 bases removed from V and 0 bases from J, the gap between germline ends came to 19 bases. Germline CDR1 is LNHDA and CDR2 is SQIVND (reference sequence). In DNA form, the CDR3 reads TGTGCCAGTACCCCTTACGGGGGAGCCAGCTCCTACGAGCAGTACTTC. It is translated as CASTPYGGASSYEQYF.

The chain is built from TRBV3-1 (or the pseudogene TRBV3-2) and TRBJ2-2; 12 bases map to TRBD2. The germline V gene encodes CDR1 LGHDT and CDR2 YNNKEL (reference sequence). This CDR3 region has 17 residues. The ends lost 2 bases at V and 3 bases at J; junction bases unmatched: 4. The CDR3 DNA follows: TGTGCCAGCAGCCAACGGACTAGCGGGATTTACACCGGGGAGCTGTTTTTT. Translating it yields CASSQRTSGIYTGELFF.

The V call is TRBV7-9, the J call TRBJ1-5; weak D call: TRBD1 (5 bases). The germline CDR1 and CDR2 sequences are SEHNR and FQNEAQ (reference sequence). The CDR3 has 14 residues. Between the trimmed V and J ends, which lost 0 bases and 3 bases, there was a span of 6 bases. In DNA, the CDR3 is TGTGCCAGCAGCTTAGCAGGGGTCAATCAGCCCCAGCATTTT. Its translation: CASSLAGVNQPQHF.

The V call is TRBV6-1, the J call TRBJ1-5, with D unresolved. This CDR3 region has 13 residues. Trimming left V 3 bases short and J 4 bases short, with 7 bases between. CDR1 and CDR2 (germline): MNHNS, SASEGT. This chain's CDR3 is CASSDLSNQPQHF. The CDR3 nucleotides read TGTGCCAGCAGTGATCTGTCTAATCAGCCCCAGCATTTT.